The rows below give T cell receptor beta chains drawn from one sample of a study of cytomegalovirus exposure and HLA in healthy donors. Generated by immunoSEQ multiplex PCR, the TCRdb table keeps only in-frame clones and is missing some. The sample yields fewer than 85,000 clones, more than 75% seen once. Sequenced input: PBMCs. The receptors stem from a male donor in good health and CMV-seropositive. The CDR3 runs from the conserved cysteine through the conserved F or W. D genes are given only for firm matches. Some rows mark clone size as missing; the rest say once, few, many or name a class of expanded clone.

CDR3 length	V gene	J gene	D gene	clone size	CDR3 DNA	CDR3 protein
15	TRBV28	TRBJ2-2	TRBD1	few	TGTGCCAGCAGTTTACCGGGACAGGGTGCCGGGGAGCTGTTTTTT	CASSLPGQGAGELFF
15	TRBV2	TRBJ2-1	-	-	TGTGCCAGCAGTGAACACTCGAGCTCCTACAATGAGCAGTTCTTC	CASSEHSSSYNEQFF
14	TRBV27	TRBJ2-7	TRBD1	-	TGTGCCAGCAGTGGGGGACAGGGGGCCTACGAGCAGTACTTC	CASSGGQGAYEQYF
15	TRBV5-1	TRBJ2-3	-	-	TGCGCCAGCAGCTTGGGACGGGGGATCACAGATACGCAGTATTTT	CASSLGRGITDTQYF
19	TRBV5-1	TRBJ2-1	TRBD2	few	TGCGCCAGCAGCAAGGGACTAGCGGGAGGTCGAGACTCCTACAATGAGCAGTTCTTC	CASSKGLAGGRDSYNEQFF
12	TRBV2	TRBJ2-1	TRBD2	-	TGTGCCAGCAGACTAGCGGGCCATGAGCAGTTCTTC	CASRLAGHEQFF
16	TRBV7-3	TRBJ2-2	-	-	TGTGCCAGCAGCTTCCTTGACTCGCCGAACACCGGGGAGCTGTTTTTT	CASSFLDSPNTGELFF
17	TRBV4-1	TRBJ2-1	TRBD2	-	TGCGCCAGCAGCACCTCCTCCTGGGGACTAAGACACAATGAGCAGTTCTTC	CASSTSSWGLRHNEQFF
11	TRBV7-9	TRBJ1-2	-	-	TGTGCCAGCAGCTCCCTTGTTGGCTACACCTTC	CASSSLVGYTF
15	TRBV4-2	TRBJ2-2	-	-	TGTGCCAGCAGCTTACCGGGAGCGAACACCGGGGAGCTGTTTTTT	CASSLPGANTGELFF
14	TRBV7-3	TRBJ2-1	-	few	TGTGCCAGCAGCCCCGGCCGGAGGCGTGATGAGCAGTTCTTC	CASSPGRRRDEQFF
15	TRBV11-2	TRBJ1-1	-	-	TGTGCCAGCAGCTTAGAAGCGGGGACGGGAACTGAAGCTTTCTTT	CASSLEAGTGTEAFF
15	TRBV6-5	TRBJ1-6	TRBD1	-	TGTGCCAGCAGTTACACTGGACAGGGTACTTCACCCCTCCACTTT	CASSYTGQGTSPLHF
14	TRBV5-5	TRBJ1-1	-	-	TGTGCCAGCAGTCGACAGATTCCCAACACTGAAGCTTTCTTT	CASSRQIPNTEAFF
14	TRBV6-5	TRBJ1-4	TRBD1	-	TGTGCCAGCAGTTACGGGACAGGGGCTGAAAAACTGTTTTTT	CASSYGTGAEKLFF
15	TRBV28	TRBJ1-4	-	-	TGTGCCAGCAGTTCGTCGGGGGCAACTAATGAAAAACTGTTTTTT	CASSSSGATNEKLFF
14	TRBV7-9	TRBJ1-1	-	-	TGTTCCAGCAGCTTAGCGGAGGGAAGCACTGAAGCTTTCTTT	CSSSLAEGSTEAFF
15	TRBV5-1	TRBJ1-4	-	-	TGCGCCAGCAGCTTGGGGGGGGGACCTAATGAAAAACTGTTTTTT	CASSLGGGPNEKLFF
14	TRBV4-3	TRBJ1-1	-	once	TGCGCCAGCAGCCGAGGGAGACAGGCCACTGAAGCTTTCTTT	CASSRGRQATEAFF
17	TRBV27	TRBJ2-6	TRBD1	-	TGTGCCAGCAGTCCGGGACAGGGGGCGGAAGGGGCCAACGTCCTGACTTTC	CASSPGQGAEGANVLTF
12	TRBV11-2	TRBJ2-7	-	-	TGTGCCAGCAGCTTAAGGGGATACGAGCAGTACTTC	CASSLRGYEQYF
13	TRBV10-1	TRBJ1-1	TRBD1	few	TGCGCCAGCAGTGAGTACCAGGGGGCAGTAGCTTTCTTT	CASSEYQGAVAFF
11	TRBV29-1	TRBJ2-5	-	-	TGCAGCCTCAGAGGACAAGAGACCCAGTACTTC	CSLRGQETQYF
16	TRBV7-9	TRBJ1-4	TRBD1	-	TGTGCCAGCAGCTTAGGACAGGGGGCTAATGGTGAAAAACTGTTTTTT	CASSLGQGANGEKLFF
17	TRBV19	TRBJ2-3	TRBD2	-	TGTGCCACGAACCCGGGACTAGCGGGGGGGCCCACAGATACGCAGTATTTT	CATNPGLAGGPTDTQYF
15	TRBV7-9	TRBJ1-4	-	once	TGTGCCAGCAGCTTAAGTGCAGGGGATCCTGAAAAACTGTTTTTT	CASSLSAGDPEKLFF
15	TRBV11-2	TRBJ2-7	-	-	TGTGCCAGCAGCCGAGGTACTGGTATGGCCTACGAGCAGTACTTC	CASSRGTGMAYEQYF
16	TRBV15	TRBJ1-4	TRBD1	-	TGTGCCACCAGCAGAGAGTCGGGAGGGGGCGGAGAAAAACTGTTTTTT	CATSRESGGGGEKLFF
14	TRBV21-1	TRBJ2-3	-	-	TGTGCCAGCAGCATCCCCCGGAGGCTAGCGGGAGGGTATTTT	CASSIPRRLAGGYF
17	TRBV7-7	TRBJ2-1	-	-	TGTGCCAGCAACCCTTGTCCCGGGATCCATAAATTAAATGAGCAGTTCTTC	CASNPCPGIHKLNEQFF
14	TRBV27	TRBJ1-2	TRBD1	-	TGTGCCAGCAGCGATGACAGGGGGCTACGAGGCTACACCTTC	CASSDDRGLRGYTF
13	TRBV6-5	TRBJ2-1	TRBD2	-	TGTGCCAGCAGTTACGGGGAGGGGTATGAGCAGTTCTTC	CASSYGEGYEQFF
16	TRBV7-9	TRBJ2-1	TRBD1	-	TGTCCCAGCAGCCACTCCGACAGGGGGCCCCACAATGAGCAGTTCTTC	CPSSHSDRGPHNEQFF
16	TRBV7-3	TRBJ1-1	TRBD1	-	TGTGCCAGCAGCCCCTACCGGGCAGGGGGGAACACTGAAGCTTTCTTT	CASSPYRAGGNTEAFF
15	TRBV7-2	TRBJ2-1	-	-	TGTGCCAGCAGCTTAGACGGAGGAGACCGTTATGAGCAGTTCTTC	CASSLDGGDRYEQFF
13	TRBV28	TRBJ1-2	-	few	TGTGCCAGCACCCCACCGAGGATTTGGGGCTACACCTTC	CASTPPRIWGYTF
16	TRBV4-2	TRBJ2-7	-	once	TGTGCCAGCAGCCAAGAAGAGGCGTCCCGGGACTACGAGCAGTACTTC	CASSQEEASRDYEQYF
17	TRBV5-4	TRBJ2-3	-	few	TGTGCCAGCAGCTTAACCAGGGGTGGGGGTAGCACAGATACGCAGTATTTT	CASSLTRGGGSTDTQYF
14	TRBV19	TRBJ2-3	TRBD2	-	TGTGCCAGTGGGGGGGGGTGGGACACAGATACGCAGTATTTT	CASGGGWDTDTQYF
17	TRBV19	TRBJ2-2	TRBD2	-	TGTGCCAGTAGTATGGGGACTAGCGGGGGGGACACCGGGGAGCTGTTTTTT	CASSMGTSGGDTGELFF
14	TRBV19	TRBJ2-7	TRBD1	-	TGTGCCAGTAGACCCGGGACAGGGCCCCACGAGCAGTACTTC	CASRPGTGPHEQYF
15	TRBV7-9	TRBJ2-1	-	-	TGTGCCAGCAGCTTGGGAGCGGCCGGGGACAATGAGCAGTTCTTC	CASSLGAAGDNEQFF
13	TRBV19	TRBJ2-5	-	-	TGTGCCAGTAGTATACCGGGAGAGGAGACCCAGTACTTC	CASSIPGEETQYF
13	TRBV27	TRBJ2-5	-	-	TGTGCCAGCAGTTTAGCGGGTCCGGAGACCCAGTACTTC	CASSLAGPETQYF
13	TRBV12-5	TRBJ2-5	-	-	TGTGCTAGTGGTCCCTCTCCGAGGGAGACCCAGTACTTC	CASGPSPRETQYF
14	TRBV5-1	TRBJ2-7	TRBD1	-	TGCGCCAGCAGCCCCGGGACAGGAGCCTACGAGCAGTACTTC	CASSPGTGAYEQYF
14	TRBV14	TRBJ1-2	TRBD1	-	TGTGCCAGCAGCCAAGTGGGACAGGGCTTTGGCTACACCTTC	CASSQVGQGFGYTF
15	TRBV5-1	TRBJ1-3	-	-	TGCGCCAGCAGCTTGGATGGGAGGGCTGGAAACACCATATATTTT	CASSLDGRAGNTIYF
16	TRBV7-2	TRBJ2-3	TRBD2	-	TGTGCCAGCAGCTTAGCGCGGGCTAGCGGCTCCAATACGCAGTATTTT	CASSLARASGSNTQYF
12	TRBV30	TRBJ1-1	-	-	TGTGCCTGGAGTGTACTGCGGAATGATCCTTTCTTT	CAWSVLRNDPFF
16	TRBV5-1	TRBJ1-4	-	-	TGCGCCAGCAGCTTGGATACAGGGTCAACTAATGAAAAACTGTTTTTT	CASSLDTGSTNEKLFF
14	TRBV7-6	TRBJ1-3	-	-	TGTGCCAGCAGCTTGGAGGTGTCTGGAAACACCATATATTTT	CASSLEVSGNTIYF
16	TRBV28	TRBJ2-5	TRBD2	-	TGTGCCAGCAGGCCCAGACTAGCGGGGGGTGGTGAGACCCAGTACTTC	CASRPRLAGGGETQYF